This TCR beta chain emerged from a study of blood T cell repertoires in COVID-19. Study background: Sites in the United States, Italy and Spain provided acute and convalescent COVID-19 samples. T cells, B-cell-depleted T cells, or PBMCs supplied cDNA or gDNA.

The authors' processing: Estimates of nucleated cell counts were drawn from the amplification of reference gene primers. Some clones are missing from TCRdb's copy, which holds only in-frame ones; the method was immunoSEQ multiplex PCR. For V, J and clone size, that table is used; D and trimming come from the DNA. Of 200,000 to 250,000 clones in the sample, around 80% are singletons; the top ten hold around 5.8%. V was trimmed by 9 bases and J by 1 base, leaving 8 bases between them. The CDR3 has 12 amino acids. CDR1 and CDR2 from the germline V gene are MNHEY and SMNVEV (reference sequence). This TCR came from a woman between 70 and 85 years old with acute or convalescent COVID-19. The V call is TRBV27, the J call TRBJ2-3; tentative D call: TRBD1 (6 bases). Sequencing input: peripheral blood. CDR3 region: CASRTGTDTQYF. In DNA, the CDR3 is TGTGCCAGTAGGACAGGCACAGATACGCAGTATTTT.